The clone carrying this T cell receptor (beta chain) was recorded only once. Data came from immunoSEQ multiplex PCR; TCRdb stores just in-frame clones and leaves some out. The sample shows 13,000 or so clones, less than 90% of them seen only once. V lost 0 bases, J lost 3 bases, and 11 bases lay in between. The CDR3 sequence is 15 residues long. Germline values: CDR1 LGHNA, CDR2 YNFKEQ. The record originates from a study of blood T cell repertoires in COVID-19. The source is a man aged 80 or over with acute or convalescent COVID-19. The chain links TRBV4-2 to TRBJ1-2, with D possibly matching TRBD1 (6 bases). Sequenced material: peripheral blood. CDR3 region: CASSQDGGRDYGYTF. In DNA form, the CDR3 reads TGTGCCAGCAGCCAAGACGGGGGGCGCGACTATGGCTACACCTTC.